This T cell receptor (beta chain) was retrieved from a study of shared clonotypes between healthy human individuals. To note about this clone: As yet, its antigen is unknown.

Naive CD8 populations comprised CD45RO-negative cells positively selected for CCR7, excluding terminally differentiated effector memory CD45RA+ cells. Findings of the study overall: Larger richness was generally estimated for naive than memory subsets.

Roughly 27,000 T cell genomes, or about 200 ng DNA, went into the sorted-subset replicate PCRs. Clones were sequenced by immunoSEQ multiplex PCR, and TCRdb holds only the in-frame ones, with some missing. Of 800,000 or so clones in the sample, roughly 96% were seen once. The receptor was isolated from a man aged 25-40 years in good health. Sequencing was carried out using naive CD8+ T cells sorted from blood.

The DNA of the CDR3 is TGTGCCAGCAGCCGGACTAATTACGAGCAGTACTTC. Translated: CASSRTNYEQYF. The chain has TRBV5-5 and TRBJ2-7; maybe TRBD2 (6 bases). Germline CDR1 is SGHKS and CDR2 is YYEKEE (reference sequence). CDR3 length: 12 amino acids. V lost 4 bases to trimming and J lost 4 bases, with 9 bases between them.